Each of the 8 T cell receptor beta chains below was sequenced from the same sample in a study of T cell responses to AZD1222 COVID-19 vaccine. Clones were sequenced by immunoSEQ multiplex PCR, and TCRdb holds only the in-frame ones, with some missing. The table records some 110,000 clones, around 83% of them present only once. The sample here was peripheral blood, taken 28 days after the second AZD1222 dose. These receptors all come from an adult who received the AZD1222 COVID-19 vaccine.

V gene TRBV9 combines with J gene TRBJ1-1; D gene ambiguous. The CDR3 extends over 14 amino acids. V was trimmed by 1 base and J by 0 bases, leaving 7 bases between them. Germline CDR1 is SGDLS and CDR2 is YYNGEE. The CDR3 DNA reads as TGTGCCAGCAGCGTACTCCCCATGAACACTGAAGCTTTCTTT. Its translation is CASSVLPMNTEAFF. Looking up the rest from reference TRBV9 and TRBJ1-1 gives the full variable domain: DSGVTQTPKHLITATGQRVTLRCSPRSGDLSVYWYQQSLDQGLQFLIQYYNGEERAKGNILERFSAQQFPDLHSELNLSSLELGDSALYFCASSVLPMNTEAFFGQGTRLTVV.

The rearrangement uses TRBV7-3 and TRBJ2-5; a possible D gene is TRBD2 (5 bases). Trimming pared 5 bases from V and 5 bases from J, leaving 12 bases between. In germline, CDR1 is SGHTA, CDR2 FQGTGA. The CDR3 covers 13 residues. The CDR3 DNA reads TGTGCCAGCAGCGGGAGTCCCGGCGAGACCCAGTACTTC. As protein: CASSGSPGETQYF.

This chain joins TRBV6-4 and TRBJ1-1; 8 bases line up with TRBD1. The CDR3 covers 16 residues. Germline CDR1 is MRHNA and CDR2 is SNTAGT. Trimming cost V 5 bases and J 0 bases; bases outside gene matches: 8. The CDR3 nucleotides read TGTGCCAGCAGTCCCAGGGACAGGCAACTGAACACTGAAGCTTTCTTT. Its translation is CASSPRDRQLNTEAFF.

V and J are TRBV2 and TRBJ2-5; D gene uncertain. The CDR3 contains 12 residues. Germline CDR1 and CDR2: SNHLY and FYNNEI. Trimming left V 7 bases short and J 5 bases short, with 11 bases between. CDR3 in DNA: TGTGCCAGCAAGCCTATGGAGGAGACCCAGTACTTC. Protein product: CASKPMEETQYF.

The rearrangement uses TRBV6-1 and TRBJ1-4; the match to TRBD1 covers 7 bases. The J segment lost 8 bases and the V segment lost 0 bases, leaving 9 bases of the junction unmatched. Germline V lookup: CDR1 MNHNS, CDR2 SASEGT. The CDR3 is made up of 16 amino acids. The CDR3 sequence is CASSEAQGGGSEKLFF. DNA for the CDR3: TGTGCCAGCAGTGAAGCGCAAGGAGGGGGCTCGGAAAAACTGTTTTTT.

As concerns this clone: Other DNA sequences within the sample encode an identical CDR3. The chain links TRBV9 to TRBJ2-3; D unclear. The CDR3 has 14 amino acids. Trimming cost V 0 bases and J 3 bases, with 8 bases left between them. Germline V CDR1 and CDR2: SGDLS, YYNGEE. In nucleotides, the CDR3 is TGTGCCAGCAGCGTAGAGTCCGATACAGATACGCAGTATTTT. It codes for CASSVESDTDTQYF.

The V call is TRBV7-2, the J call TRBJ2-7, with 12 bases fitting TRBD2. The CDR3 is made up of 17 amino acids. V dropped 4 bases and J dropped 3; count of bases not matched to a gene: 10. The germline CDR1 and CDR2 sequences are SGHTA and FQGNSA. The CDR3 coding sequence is TGTGCCAGCAGCTCCGGACCCGTACTAGCGGGAGGCTACGAGCAGTACTTC. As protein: CASSSGPVLAGGYEQYF.

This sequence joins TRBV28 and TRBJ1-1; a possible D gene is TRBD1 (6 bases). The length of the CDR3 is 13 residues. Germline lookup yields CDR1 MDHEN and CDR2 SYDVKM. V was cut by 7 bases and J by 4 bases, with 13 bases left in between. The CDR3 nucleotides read TGTGCCAGCAACAGGGTCGGAGGCACTGAAGCTTTCTTT. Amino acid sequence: CASNRVGGTEAFF.